This T cell receptor beta chain was observed in a study of post-analysis software for immune sequencing data. Findings and caveats of the study: Compared against controls, patients with multiple sclerosis displayed significantly lower normalized Chao1 diversity. About five TRBV segments appeared more often in patients than in controls, and TRBV5-6, TRBV5-1 and TRBV20-1 were among these.

Only a few counts were recorded for this clonotype. No antigen is known for it. Prepared TCR beta cDNA libraries contained unique molecular identifiers. TCRdb processed the PCR reads anew with MiXCR; each CDR3 protein has one entry. This table holds 450,000 or so distinct CDR3 sequences, under 55% found once. This CDR3 is 13 amino acids long. V was pared by 7 bases and J by 0 bases, with 6 bases of the junction left unmatched. Looked up from germline, CDR1 is SQVTM and CDR2 is ANQGSEA. The clonotype comes from a girl between 5 and 17 years old with multiple sclerosis. The chain has TRBV29-1 and TRBJ2-7; 7 bases are shared with TRBD1. The sequencing input was blood. In DNA form, the CDR3 reads TGCAGCGCCTGGGACAGTGACTCCTACGAGCAGTACTTC. This sequence encodes CSAWDSDSYEQYF.